These 8 T cell receptor beta chains originate from one sample sequenced in a study of T-cell reconstitution after alpha-beta-depleted transplantation in children. It was with unique molecular identifiers that the TCRbeta library was prepared. Via MiXCR, TCRdb re-called the PCR reads, giving one row per CDR3 protein. The profile shows roughly 200,000 distinct CDR3 sequences, 13% to 15% of them singletons. The sequenced sample was PBMCs from the stem cell graft donor, obtained from the stem cell graft. Receptor source: a human donor who donated a stem cell graft to a child with acute lymphoblastic leukemia.

In the case of this clonotype: Since a much larger clone is just one base distant, this may be a read error. V and J are TRBV5-1 and TRBJ2-1; 7 positions match TRBD2. Germline V lookup: CDR1 SGHRS, CDR2 YFSETQ. The CDR3 runs 15 residues. CDR3 sequence: CASSLVAGVRNERFF. For the CDR3, the DNA is TGCGCCAGCAGCTTGGTGGCGGGAGTGCGGAATGAGCGGTTCTTC.

There are a few counts of this clonotype. The gene calls are TRBV27 and TRBJ1-2; TRBD1 might be the D (6 bases). The CDR3 spans 15 residues. Per germline, CDR1 MNHEY and CDR2 SMNVEV (reference sequence). V lost 0 bases, J lost 6 bases, and 14 bases lay in between. The CDR3 protein is CASSLSGGRPDGYTF. The DNA for the CDR3 is TGTGCCAGCAGTTTATCGGGGGGCCGGCCAGATGGCTACACCTTC.

This clonotype was seen ten or more times. The chain carries TRBV6-2 or TRBV6-3 and TRBJ2-3; 8 bases are shared with TRBD2. Germline loops: CDR1 MNHEY, CDR2 SVGEGT. V lost 0 bases to trimming and J lost 0 bases; unmatched junction nucleotides: 14. The CDR3 has 20 residues. CDR3: CASSYSTSGRIRSSTDTQYF. As DNA, the CDR3 is TGTGCCAGCAGTTACTCTACCAGCGGGAGAATCCGATCTAGCACAGATACGCAGTATTTT.

This clonotype was observed at least ten times. The chain recombines TRBV5-1 with TRBJ1-2; the D gene is possibly TRBD1 (6 bases). CDR1 and CDR2 (germline): SGHRS, YFSETQ. Trimming left V 1 base short and J 5 bases short, with 21 bases between. This CDR3 contains 17 residues. CDR3 sequence reads: CASSLKGSQGTEYGYTF. DNA for the CDR3: TGCGCCAGCAGCTTGAAAGGGTCACAGGGCACCGAGTATGGCTACACCTTC.

This clonotype was recorded many times. The chain uses TRBV5-1 and TRBJ2-2, with TRBD2 matching 13 bases. The CDR3 is made up of 15 amino acids. Per the germline V gene, CDR1 is SGHRS and CDR2 is YFSETQ. Trimming took 5 bases from V and 7 from J; bases not matched to a gene: 5. CDR3 loop: CASRAWTSGSGELFF. In DNA form, the CDR3 reads TGCGCCAGCAGGGCCTGGACTAGCGGGAGCGGGGAGCTGTTTTTT.

This clonotype was recorded many times. This chain links TRBV24-1 with TRBJ1-5; D is uncertain. The V end lost 0 bases, the J end lost 0 bases, and 5 bases lay between the germline ends. This CDR3 has 15 amino acids. Germline CDR1 reads KGHDR; CDR2 reads SFDVKD. The chain's CDR3 is CATSDLTNSNQPQHF. The CDR3 DNA follows: TGTGCCACCAGTGATTTGACAAATAGCAATCAGCCCCAGCATTTT.

This clonotype was seen only a few times. The rearrangement links TRBV12-3 or TRBV12-4 to TRBJ1-2, with a weak D call TRBD1 (6 bases). The CDR3 is 13 amino acids. V shed 2 bases and J shed 8 bases, with 12 bases lying between them. Written as DNA, the CDR3 is TGTGCCAGCAGTTTAAGCAGGGGTGAGGGCTACACCTTC. Its protein product is CASSLSRGEGYTF.

The V gene is TRBV19, the J gene TRBJ1-1; perhaps TRBD1 as D (5 bases). The germline V and J ends were trimmed by 7 bases and 4 bases, with 13 bases remaining between them. CDR1 is LNHDA and CDR2 is SQIVND in the germline V gene (reference sequence). The CDR3 spans 13 residues. CDR3: CASILGQGTEAFF. The CDR3 DNA is TGTGCCAGTATACTGGGCCAGGGCACTGAAGCTTTCTTT.